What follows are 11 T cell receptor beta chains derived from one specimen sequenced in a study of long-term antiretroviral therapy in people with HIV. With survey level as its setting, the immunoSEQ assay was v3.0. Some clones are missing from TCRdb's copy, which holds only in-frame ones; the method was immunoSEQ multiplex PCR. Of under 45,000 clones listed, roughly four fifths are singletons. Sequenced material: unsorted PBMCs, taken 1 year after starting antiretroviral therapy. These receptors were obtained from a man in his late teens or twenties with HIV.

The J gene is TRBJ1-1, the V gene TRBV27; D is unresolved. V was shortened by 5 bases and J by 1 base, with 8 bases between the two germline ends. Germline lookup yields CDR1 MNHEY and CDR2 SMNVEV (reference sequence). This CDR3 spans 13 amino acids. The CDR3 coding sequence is TGTGCCAGCAGTGTCGGGCGGAACACTGAAGCTTTCTTT. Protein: CASSVGRNTEAFF.

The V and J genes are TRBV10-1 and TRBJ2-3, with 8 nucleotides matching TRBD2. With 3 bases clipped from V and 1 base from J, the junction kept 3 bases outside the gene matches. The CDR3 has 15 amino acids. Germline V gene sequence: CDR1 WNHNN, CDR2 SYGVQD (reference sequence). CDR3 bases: TGCGCCAGCAGTGATAGTAGCGGGGGCACAGATACGCAGTATTTT. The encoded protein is CASSDSSGGTDTQYF.

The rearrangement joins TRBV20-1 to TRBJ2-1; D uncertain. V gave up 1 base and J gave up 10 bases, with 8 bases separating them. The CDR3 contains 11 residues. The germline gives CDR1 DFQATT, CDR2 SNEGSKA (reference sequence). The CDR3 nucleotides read TGCAGTGCTAGAGCCTCGACGGAGCAGTTCTTC. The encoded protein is CSARASTEQFF.

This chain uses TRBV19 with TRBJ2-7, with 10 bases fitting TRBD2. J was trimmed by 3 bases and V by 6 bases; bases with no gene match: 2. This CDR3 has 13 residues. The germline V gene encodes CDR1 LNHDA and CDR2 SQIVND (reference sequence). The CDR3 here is CASSGTSVYEQYF. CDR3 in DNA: TGTGCCAGTAGCGGGACTAGCGTCTACGAGCAGTACTTC.

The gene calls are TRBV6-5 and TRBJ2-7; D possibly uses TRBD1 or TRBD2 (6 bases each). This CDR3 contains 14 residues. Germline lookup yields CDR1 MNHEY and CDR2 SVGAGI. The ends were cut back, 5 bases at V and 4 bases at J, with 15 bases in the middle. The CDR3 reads CASSTSRGVYEQYF. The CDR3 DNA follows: TGTGCCAGCAGTACTAGCAGGGGTGTGTACGAGCAGTACTTC.

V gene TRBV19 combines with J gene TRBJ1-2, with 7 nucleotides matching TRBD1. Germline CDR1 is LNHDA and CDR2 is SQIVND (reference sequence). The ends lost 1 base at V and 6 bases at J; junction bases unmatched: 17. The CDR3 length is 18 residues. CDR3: CASSIGGAGGARMDGYTF. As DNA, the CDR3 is TGTGCCAGTAGTATAGGTGGGGCAGGGGGTGCAAGGATGGATGGCTACACCTTC.

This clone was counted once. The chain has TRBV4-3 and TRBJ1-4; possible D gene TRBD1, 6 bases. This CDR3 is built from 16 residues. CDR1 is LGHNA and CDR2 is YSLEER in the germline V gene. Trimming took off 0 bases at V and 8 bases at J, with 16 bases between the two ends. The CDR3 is CASSQDISRGREKLFF. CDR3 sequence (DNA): TGCGCCAGCAGCCAAGATATTTCCAGGGGTAGGGAAAAACTGTTTTTT.

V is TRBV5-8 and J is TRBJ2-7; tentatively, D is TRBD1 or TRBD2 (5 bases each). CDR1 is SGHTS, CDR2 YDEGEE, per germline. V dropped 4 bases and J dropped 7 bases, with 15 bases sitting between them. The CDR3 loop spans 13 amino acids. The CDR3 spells CASSITGPREQYF. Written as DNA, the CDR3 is TGTGCCAGCAGCATTACGGGACCAAGGGAGCAGTACTTC. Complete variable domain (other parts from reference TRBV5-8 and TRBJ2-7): EAGVTQSPTHLIKTRGQQATLRCSPISGHTSVYWYQQALGLGLQFLLWYDEGEERNRGNFPPRFSGRQFPNYSSELNVNALELEDSALYLCASSITGPREQYFGPGTRLTVT.

In DNA form, the CDR3 reads TGTGCCAGCAGCCAGACTAGCGCCTACAATGAGCAGTTCTTC. Protein product: CASSQTSAYNEQFF. This rearrangement joins TRBV27 to TRBJ2-1; 8 bases are shared with TRBD2. V dropped 6 bases and J dropped 2; count of bases not matched to a gene: 3. There are 14 residues in the CDR3. Germline-derived CDR1 and CDR2 are MNHEY and SMNVEV (reference sequence).

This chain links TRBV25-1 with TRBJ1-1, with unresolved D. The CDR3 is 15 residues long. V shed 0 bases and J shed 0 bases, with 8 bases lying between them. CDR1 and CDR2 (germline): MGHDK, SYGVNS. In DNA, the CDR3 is TGTGCCAGCAGTGAATATAGGCAGTTGAACACTGAAGCTTTCTTT. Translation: CASSEYRQLNTEAFF. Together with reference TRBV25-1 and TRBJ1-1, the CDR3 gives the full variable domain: EADIYQTPRYLVIGTGKKITLECSQTMGHDKMYWYQQDPGMELHLIHYSYGVNSTEKGDLSSESTVSRIRTEHFPLTLESARPSHTSQYLCASSEYRQLNTEAFFGQGTRLTVV.

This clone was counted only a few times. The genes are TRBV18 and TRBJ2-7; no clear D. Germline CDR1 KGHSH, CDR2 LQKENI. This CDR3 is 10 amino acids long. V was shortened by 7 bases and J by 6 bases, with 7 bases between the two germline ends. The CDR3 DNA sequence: TGTGCCAGCTGGGCCCCCGAGCAGTACTTC. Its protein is CASWAPEQYF. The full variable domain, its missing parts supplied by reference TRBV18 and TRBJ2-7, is NAGVMQNPRHLVRRRGQEARLRCSPMKGHSHVYWYRQLPEEGLKFMVYLQKENIIDESGMPKERFSAEFPKEGPSILRIQQVVRGDSAAYFCASWAPEQYFGPGTRLTVT.